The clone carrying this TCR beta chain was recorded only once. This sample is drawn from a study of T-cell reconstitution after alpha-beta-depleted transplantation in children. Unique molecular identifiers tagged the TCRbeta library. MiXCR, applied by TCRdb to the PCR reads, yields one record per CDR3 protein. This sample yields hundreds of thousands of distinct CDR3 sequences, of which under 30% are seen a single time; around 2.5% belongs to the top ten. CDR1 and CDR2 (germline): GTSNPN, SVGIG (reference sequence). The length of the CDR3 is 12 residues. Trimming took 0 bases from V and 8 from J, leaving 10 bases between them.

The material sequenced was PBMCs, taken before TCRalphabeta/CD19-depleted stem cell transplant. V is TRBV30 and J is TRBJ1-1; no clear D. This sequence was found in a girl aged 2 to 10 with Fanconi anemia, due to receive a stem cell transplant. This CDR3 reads CAWSVAEREAFF. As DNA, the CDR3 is TGTGCCTGGAGTGTAGCAGAGCGAGAAGCTTTCTTT.